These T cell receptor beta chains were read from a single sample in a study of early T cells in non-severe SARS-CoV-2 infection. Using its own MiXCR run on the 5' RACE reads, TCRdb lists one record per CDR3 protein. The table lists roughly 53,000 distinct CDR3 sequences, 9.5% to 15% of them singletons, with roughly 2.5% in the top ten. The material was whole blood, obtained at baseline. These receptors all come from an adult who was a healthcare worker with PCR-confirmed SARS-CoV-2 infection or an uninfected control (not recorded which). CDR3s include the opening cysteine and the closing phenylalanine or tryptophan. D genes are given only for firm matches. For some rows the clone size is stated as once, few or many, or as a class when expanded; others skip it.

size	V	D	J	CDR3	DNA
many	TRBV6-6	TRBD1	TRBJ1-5	CASSYPGQGSNQPQHF	TGTGCCAGCAGTTACCCTGGACAGGGAAGCAATCAGCCCCAGCATTTT
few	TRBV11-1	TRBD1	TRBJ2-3	CASRGQGAQKITDTQYF	TGTGCCAGCAGAGGACAGGGGGCTCAGAAAATTACAGATACGCAGTATTTT
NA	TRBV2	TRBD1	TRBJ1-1	CASSETGYTEAFF	TGTGCCAGCAGCGAGACAGGGTACACTGAAGCTTTCTTT
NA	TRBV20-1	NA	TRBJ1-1	CSARDPGMNTEAFF	TGCAGTGCTAGAGATCCGGGAATGAACACTGAAGCTTTCTTT
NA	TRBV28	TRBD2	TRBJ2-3	CASRLAGARDTQYF	TGTGCCAGCAGGCTAGCGGGGGCCCGGGATACGCAGTATTTT
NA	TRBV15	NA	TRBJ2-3	CATSRDRAADTQYF	TGTGCCACCAGCAGAGACAGGGCTGCAGATACGCAGTATTTT
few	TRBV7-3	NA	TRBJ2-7	CANCQTTRSYEQYF	TGTGCCAATTGCCAGACAACCAGGTCCTACGAGCAGTACTTC
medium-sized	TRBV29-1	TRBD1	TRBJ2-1	CSVEGDRVSEQFF	TGCAGCGTTGAAGGGGACAGGGTCAGTGAGCAGTTCTTC
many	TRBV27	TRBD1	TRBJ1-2	CASSPTYPTGGNGYTF	TGTGCCAGCAGTCCGACATATCCGACAGGGGGCAACGGCTACACCTTC
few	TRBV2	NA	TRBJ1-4	CASSVLGRDEKLFF	TGTGCCAGCAGTGTCCTGGGAAGGGACGAAAAACTGTTTTTT
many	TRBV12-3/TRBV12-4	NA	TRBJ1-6	CASSLQLIDNSPLHF	TGTGCCAGCAGTTTGCAGTTGATTGATAATTCACCCCTCCACTTT
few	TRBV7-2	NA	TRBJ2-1	CASNPPRRGNFNEQFF	TGTGCCAGCAACCCCCCGCGGAGGGGCAATTTCAATGAGCAGTTCTTC
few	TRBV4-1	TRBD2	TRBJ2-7	CASSQLKLASSSYEQYF	TGCGCCAGCAGCCAATTGAAACTAGCGAGTAGCTCCTACGAGCAGTACTTC
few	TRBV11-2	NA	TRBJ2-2	CASSTRGASTGELFF	TGTGCCAGCAGCACAAGGGGGGCCTCCACCGGGGAGCTGTTTTTT
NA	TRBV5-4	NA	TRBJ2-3	CASSRGGVRSTDTQYF	TGTGCCAGCAGCCGGGGTGGTGTGAGGAGCACAGATACGCAGTATTTT
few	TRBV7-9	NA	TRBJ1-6	CASSLNRGTSPLHF	TGTGCCAGCAGCCTCAACCGAGGAACTTCACCCCTCCACTTT
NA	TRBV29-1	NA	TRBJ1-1	CSAQQGVTEAFF	TGCAGCGCCCAGCAGGGTGTCACTGAAGCTTTCTTT
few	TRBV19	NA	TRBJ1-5	CASSGTANQPQHF	TGTGCCAGTAGTGGGACCGCGAATCAGCCCCAGCATTTT
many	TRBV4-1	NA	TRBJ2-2	CASSRRGDTGELFF	TGCGCCAGCAGCCGTCGAGGGGACACCGGGGAGCTGTTTTTT
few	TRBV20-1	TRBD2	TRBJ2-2	CSARALAANTGELFF	TGCAGTGCTAGAGCTCTAGCGGCGAACACCGGGGAGCTGTTTTTT
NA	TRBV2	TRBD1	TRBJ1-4	CASRRRQGTTNEKLFF	TGTGCCAGCAGGCGGAGACAGGGAACAACTAATGAAAAACTGTTTTTT
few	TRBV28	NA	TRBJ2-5	CASRREDQETQYF	TGTGCCAGCAGGAGAGAAGATCAAGAGACCCAGTACTTC
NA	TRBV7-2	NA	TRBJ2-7	CASSLMQGGYEQYF	TGTGCCAGCAGCTTAATGCAGGGCGGCTACGAGCAGTACTTC
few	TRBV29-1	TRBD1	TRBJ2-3	CSVVEDRVTDTQYF	TGCAGCGTTGTCGAGGACAGGGTCACAGATACGCAGTATTTT
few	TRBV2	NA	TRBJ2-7	CASSLIDAMNEQYF	TGTGCCAGCAGTCTAATCGATGCGATGAACGAGCAGTACTTC
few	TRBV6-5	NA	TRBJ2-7	CASSYLRGTYEQYF	TGTGCCAGCAGTTACTTGCGGGGAACCTACGAGCAGTACTTC
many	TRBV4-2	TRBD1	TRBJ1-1	CASSLTGPPEMAEAFF	TGTGCCAGCAGCCTGACAGGGCCCCCCGAAATGGCTGAAGCTTTCTTT
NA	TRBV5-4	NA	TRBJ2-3	CASSSMASADTQYF	TGTGCCAGCAGCTCGATGGCTAGTGCAGATACGCAGTATTTT